Listed here are 11 T cell receptor beta chains from one sample, sequenced in a study of blood T cell repertoires in COVID-19. Assay used: immunoSEQ multiplex PCR; TCRdb lists only in-frame clones, some missing. The sample lists some 370,000 clones, roughly 90% occurring once. The specimen sequenced was peripheral blood. The receptors shown here come from a man aged 18-30 years with active or convalescent COVID-19.

Notes on this clone: Within the sample, other DNA sequences also encode this same CDR3. The chain combines TRBV12-3 or TRBV12-4 with TRBJ1-5; TRBD1 aligns across 8 bases. The CDR3 sequence is 13 residues long. After removal of 5 bases from V and 4 bases from J, the junction contained 1 base not matched to a gene. The CDR3 DNA reads as TGTGCCAGCAGTCGACAGGGGAATCAGCCCCAGCATTTT. It encodes CASSRQGNQPQHF.

The chain joins TRBV6-2 or TRBV6-3 to TRBJ1-2; D remains unclear. The CDR3 extends over 13 amino acids. V shed 3 bases and J shed 2 bases, with 7 bases lying between them. CDR1 and CDR2 from the germline V gene are MNHEY and SVGEGT. CDR3 coding DNA: TGTGCCAGCAGTTATGTCGAGAACTATGGCTACACCTTC. This translates into CASSYVENYGYTF.

This clone was picked up one time. Sequence at one end of the junction differs from germline and may be a read error. V gene TRBV11-2 combines with J gene TRBJ1-6; D is perhaps TRBD1 (5 bases). The CDR3 is 13 amino acids. Germline CDR1 reads SGHAT; CDR2 reads FQNNGV. CDR3 protein: CASSHDSNPPLHF. DNA of the CDR3: TGTGCCAGCAGCCACGACAGTAATCCACCCCTCCACTTT.

The gene calls are TRBV24-1 and TRBJ2-7, with TRBD2 matching 12 bases. CDR1 and CDR2 (germline): KGHDR, SFDVKD. V dropped 8 bases and J dropped 5; count of bases not matched to a gene: 18. CDR3 size: 18 residues. Here the CDR3 DNA reads TGTGCCACCACGCATTACGGGCTAGCGGGGGGGCAATCCCACGAGCAGTACTTC. Amino acids: CATTHYGLAGGQSHEQYF.

The chain combines TRBV14 with TRBJ2-5; 10 bases line up with TRBD2. There are 14 residues in the CDR3. With V trimmed by 6 bases and J by 8 bases, 9 bases remained unmatched. Germline V gives CDR1 SGHDN, CDR2 FVKESK. CDR3 nucleotides: TGTGCCAGCAGTCCTAGCGGGGGCCTCGGTACCCAGTACTTC. Translated, it gives CASSPSGGLGTQYF.

The genes are TRBV6-2 or TRBV6-3 and TRBJ1-6; D is unclear. CDR1 MNHEY and CDR2 SVGEGT come from the germline V gene. This CDR3 contains 14 residues. Trimming pared 2 bases from V and 7 bases from J, leaving 9 bases between. This chain's CDR3 is CASSYVQYNSPLHF. As DNA, the CDR3 is TGTGCCAGCAGTTACGTCCAGTACAATTCACCCCTCCACTTT.

This chain uses TRBV7-2 with TRBJ1-3, with 10 bases fitting TRBD1. CDR3 length: 16 amino acids. Trimming at V came to 4 bases and at J to 1 base, leaving 4 bases not matched to a gene. Germline V gives CDR1 SGHTA, CDR2 FQGNSA. CDR3 DNA sequence: TGTGCCAGCAGCTCCTGGACAGGGGGTTCTGGAAACACCATATATTTT. It is translated as CASSSWTGGSGNTIYF.

This chain connects TRBV7-2 to TRBJ2-5, with a weak D call TRBD2 (7 bases). Germline assignment: CDR1 SGHTA and CDR2 FQGNSA. This CDR3 comprises 13 residues. V was shortened by 6 bases and J by 2 bases, with 10 bases between the two germline ends. CDR3 in DNA: TGTGCCAGCAGAGGGGGGGGGCAAGAGACCCAGTACTTC. This codes for CASRGGGQETQYF.

This clone has a handful of counts. The CDR3 region has the DNA TGTGCCAGCAGCCAAGGAGCCAGGGGGTTCAACAATGAGCAGTTCTTC. Encoded protein: CASSQGARGFNNEQFF. This rearrangement joins TRBV4-2 to TRBJ2-1; 7 bases are a match to TRBD1. Germline V lookup: CDR1 LGHNA, CDR2 YNFKEQ. The V gene end was trimmed by 1 base and the J gene end by 5 bases; junction bases not matched to a gene: 8. CDR3 size: 16 residues.

J is TRBJ2-7 and V is TRBV4-3; D is uncertain. Germline V lookup: CDR1 LGHNA, CDR2 YSLEER. Trimming stripped 5 bases from V and 5 bases from J, with 19 bases between. This CDR3 has 15 residues. The CDR3 DNA follows: TGCGCCAGCAGCGCTACCCCTCCCCCGTCCAACGAGCAGTACTTC. Translating gives CASSATPPPSNEQYF.

This sequence joins TRBV14 and TRBJ1-1; tentatively, D is TRBD1 (5 bases). This CDR3 region has 17 residues. V was trimmed by 7 bases and J by 2 bases, leaving 23 bases between them. Germline V gene data show CDR1 as SGHDN and CDR2 as FVKESK. The CDR3 sequence: CASIGVLTTGINTEAFF. In DNA, the CDR3 is TGTGCCAGCATTGGGGTCTTAACAACAGGAATCAACACTGAAGCTTTCTTT.